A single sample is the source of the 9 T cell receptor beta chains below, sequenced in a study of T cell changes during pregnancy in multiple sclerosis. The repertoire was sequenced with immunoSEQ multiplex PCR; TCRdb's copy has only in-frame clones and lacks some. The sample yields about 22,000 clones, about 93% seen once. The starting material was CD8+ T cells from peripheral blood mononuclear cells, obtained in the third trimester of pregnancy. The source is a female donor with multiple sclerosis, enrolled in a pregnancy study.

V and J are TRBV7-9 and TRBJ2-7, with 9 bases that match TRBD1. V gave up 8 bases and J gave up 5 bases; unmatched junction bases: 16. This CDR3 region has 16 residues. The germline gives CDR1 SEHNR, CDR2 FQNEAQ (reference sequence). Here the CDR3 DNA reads TGTGCCAGCCTCGCCAGAACCGGGACAGGGAGGGACGAGCAGTACTTC. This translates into CASLARTGTGRDEQYF.

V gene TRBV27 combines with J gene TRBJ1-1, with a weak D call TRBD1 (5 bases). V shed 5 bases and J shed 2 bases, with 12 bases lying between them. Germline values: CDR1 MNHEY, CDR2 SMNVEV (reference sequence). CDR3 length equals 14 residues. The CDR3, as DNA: TGTGCCAGCAGTCCCGGACACCTAAACACTGAAGCTTTCTTT. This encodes CASSPGHLNTEAFF.

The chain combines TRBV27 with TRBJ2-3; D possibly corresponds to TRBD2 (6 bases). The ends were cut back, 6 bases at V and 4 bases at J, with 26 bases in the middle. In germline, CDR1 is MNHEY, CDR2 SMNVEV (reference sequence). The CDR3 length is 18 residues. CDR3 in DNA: TGTGCCAGCAGATTAATATACCGGGACTCGCCAGAATCAGATACGCAGTATTTT. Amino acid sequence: CASRLIYRDSPESDTQYF.

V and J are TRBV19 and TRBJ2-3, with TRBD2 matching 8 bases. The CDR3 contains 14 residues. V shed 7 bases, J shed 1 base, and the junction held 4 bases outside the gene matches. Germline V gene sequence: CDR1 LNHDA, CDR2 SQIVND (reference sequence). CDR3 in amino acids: CASNPGLGTDTQYF. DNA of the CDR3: TGTGCCAGTAATCCGGGACTAGGCACAGATACGCAGTATTTT.

CDR3 residues: CASSLIDRAAGADTQYF. In DNA, the CDR3 is TGTGCCAGCAGCTTAATAGACAGGGCTGCTGGGGCGGATACGCAGTATTTT. The chain couples TRBV7-3 to TRBJ2-3; TRBD1 agrees at 7 bases. Germline assignment: CDR1 SGHTA and CDR2 FQGTGA. V trimming: 1 base; J trimming: 6 bases; junction bases outside the gene matches: 13. CDR3 length equals 17 residues.

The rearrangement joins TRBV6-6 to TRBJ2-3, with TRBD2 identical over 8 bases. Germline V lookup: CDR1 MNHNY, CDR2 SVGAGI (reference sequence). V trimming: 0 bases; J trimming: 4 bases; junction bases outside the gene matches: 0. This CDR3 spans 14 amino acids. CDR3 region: CASSYSGGADTQYF. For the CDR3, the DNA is TGTGCCAGCAGTTACTCCGGGGGGGCAGATACGCAGTATTTT.

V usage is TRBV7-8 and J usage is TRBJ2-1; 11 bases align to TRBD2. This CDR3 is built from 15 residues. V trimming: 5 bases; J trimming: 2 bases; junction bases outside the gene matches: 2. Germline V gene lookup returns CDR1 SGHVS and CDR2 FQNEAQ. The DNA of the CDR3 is TGTGCCAGCAGCGCGGGACTAGCGGCCTACAATGAGCAGTTCTTC. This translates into CASSAGLAAYNEQFF.

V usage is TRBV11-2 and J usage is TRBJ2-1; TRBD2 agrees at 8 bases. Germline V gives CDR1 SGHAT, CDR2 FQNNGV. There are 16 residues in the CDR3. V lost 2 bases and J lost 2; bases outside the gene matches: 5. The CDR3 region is CASSLKIGGAYNEQFF. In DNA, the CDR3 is TGTGCCAGCAGCTTAAAGATCGGGGGGGCCTACAATGAGCAGTTCTTC.

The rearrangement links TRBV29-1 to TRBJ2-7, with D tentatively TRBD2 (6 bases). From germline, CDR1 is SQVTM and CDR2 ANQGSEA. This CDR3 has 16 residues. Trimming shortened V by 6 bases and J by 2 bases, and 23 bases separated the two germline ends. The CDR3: CSVGGDGALITYEQYF. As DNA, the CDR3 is TGCAGCGTCGGGGGAGACGGGGCTCTCATAACCTACGAGCAGTACTTC.